This entry lists 5 T cell receptor beta chains sequenced from one sample in a study of T cell clonality in common variable immunodeficiency (dated by TCRdb to the mid-2010s). Library construction relied on the immunoSEQ multiplex PCR assay. Imported from immuneACCESS, the table was reduced by TCRdb to in-frame sequences with V and J called. These copies leave out some clones; in studies compared against another copy, an unresolved V gene accounts for under half, and the cause of the remainder is not known. The table shows about 35,000 clones here, with no singletons. Clones ranked in the top ten supply approximately 8.8% of the sample. Material: peripheral blood mononuclear cells. These receptors all stem from a person aged 18 to 75 in good health.

This clone was observed many times. The read falls 3 residues short of the CDR3 end, and the missing part is taken from the germline J gene. This chain connects TRBV2 to TRBJ2-3, with D tentatively TRBD2 (7 bases). V lost 3 bases and J lost 3, with 10 bases in between. The CDR3 runs 14 residues. Germline loops: CDR1 SNHLY, CDR2 FYNNEI. The CDR3 region is CASSEGGGTDTQYF. The sequenced CDR3 bases are TGTGCCAGCAGTGAGGGAGGGGGAACAGATACG.

This clone was recorded many times. The CDR3 extends 3 residues past the end of the read, so its final part is completed from the germline J gene. The chain uses TRBV6-2 or TRBV6-3 and TRBJ1-5; D is possibly TRBD1 (6 bases). The CDR3 sequence is 15 residues long. Germline V lookup: CDR1 MNHEY, CDR2 SVGEGT. The V gene lost 5 bases and the J gene lost 2 bases, with 13 bases spanning the gap. CDR3 loop: CASSLGGAGNQPQHF. Partial CDR3 DNA: TGTGCCAGCAGTCTAGGGGGGGCTGGCAATCAGCCC.

This clone was seen many times. The DNA ends 3 residues before the CDR3 does, and the rest of the CDR3 is filled in from the germline J gene. The chain recombines TRBV18 with TRBJ1-3; possibly TRBD1 for D (6 bases). Trimming left V 3 bases short and J 0 bases short, with 9 bases between. Germline V gives CDR1 KGHSH, CDR2 LQKENI. The CDR3 covers 15 residues. The sequenced CDR3 bases are TGTGCCAGCTCACCGGGACAAATCTCTGGAAACACC. Encoded protein: CASSPGQISGNT. The whole CDR3 is CASSPGQISGNTIYF.

In this sample, this clone turned up many times. The chain's CDR3 is CASSLVGGSSYEQYF. The DNA read from the CDR3 is TGTGCCAGCAGCTTAGTTGGGGGGAGCTCCTACGAG. The chain combines TRBV7-2 with TRBJ2-7; TRBD2 is a possible D gene (6 bases). The missing CDR3 end, 3 residues past where the read stops, is filled in from the germline J gene. The CDR3 loop spans 15 amino acids. V was trimmed by 1 base and J by 0 bases, leaving 10 bases between them. Germline assignment: CDR1 SGHTA and CDR2 FQGNSA.

This clone was observed many times. CDR3 loop: CASSADRIYEQYF. The CDR3 DNA, read in part, is TGTGCCAGCAGTGCCGACAGAATCTACGAG. V is TRBV6-1 and J is TRBJ2-7, with a weak D call TRBD1 (5 bases). The read ends 3 residues shy of where the CDR3 ends; the end is completed using the germline J gene. The CDR3 is 13 residues long. CDR1 and CDR2 (germline): MNHNS, SASEGT. The germline V and J ends were trimmed by 4 bases and 3 bases, with 10 bases remaining between them.